The 12 T cell receptor beta chains below all came from one sample that was sequenced in a study of T cells in Graves' hyperthyroidism and ophthalmopathy. The CDR3 regions of TCR beta were amplified from RNA transcripts. The TCR CDR3 first-round RT-PCR relied on the HTBI primer set. TCRdb re-called the multiplex PCR reads with MiXCR, one entry per CDR3 protein. The sample consists of more than 550,000 distinct CDR3 sequences, roughly 20% of them appearing once. The specimen sequenced was blood. Receptors originate from a woman aged 50 to 65 with Graves' hyperthyroidism that later progressed to Graves' ophthalmopathy.

This chain connects TRBV5-6 to TRBJ2-1, with D unclear. The CDR3 runs to 15 residues. Germline V lookup: CDR1 SGHDT, CDR2 YYEEEE. With 0 bases removed from V and 6 bases from J, the gap between germline ends came to 13 bases. DNA of the CDR3: TGTGCCAGCAGCTTGGTGAGCCCAGAACCCAATGAGCAGTTCTTC. Its translation is CASSLVSPEPNEQFF.

This clonotype has at least ten counts. The V gene is TRBV20-1, the J gene TRBJ2-7; a weak D match, TRBD1 (6 bases). CDR1 is DFQATT, CDR2 SNEGSKA, per germline (reference sequence). The CDR3 length is 12 residues. The V and J ends lost 6 bases and 6 bases respectively, with 15 bases between them. CDR3 region: CSARTEDPEQYF. Here the CDR3 DNA reads TGCAGTGCGCGGACAGAGGATCCCGAGCAGTACTTC.

The sample holds a few counts of this clonotype. V and J are TRBV2 and TRBJ2-5; D not resolved. Germline loops: CDR1 SNHLY, CDR2 FYNNEI. The CDR3 sequence is 16 residues long. Trimming left V 1 base short and J 1 base short, with 13 bases between. In DNA, the CDR3 is TGTGCCAGCAGTGAAGAACGGATCCAGTTCCAAGAGACCCAGTACTTC. Protein product: CASSEERIQFQETQYF.

This clonotype showed up just a few times. The V call is TRBV25-1, the J call TRBJ2-5; D gene unclear. The V end was cut by 4 bases, the J end by 1 base, with 10 bases between. The CDR3 length is 14 residues. Germline CDR1 is MGHDK and CDR2 is SYGVNS. CDR3 bases: TGTGCCAGCAGTGTTCCGTTGGGCCAAGAGACCCAGTACTTC. It codes for CASSVPLGQETQYF.

The chain joins TRBV5-1 to TRBJ2-1; D may be TRBD1 or TRBD2 (6 bases each). Germline values: CDR1 SGHRS, CDR2 YFSETQ. Trimming left V 4 bases short and J 0 bases short, with 23 bases between. This CDR3 spans 19 amino acids. CDR3 sequence (DNA): TGCGCCAGCAGCCTTGGGGGGCCCCAGCTGACCCTCTCCTACAATGAGCAGTTCTTC. Translation gives CASSLGGPQLTLSYNEQFF.

On this clonotype: A much larger clonotype is one base distant, so this may be a read error. CDR3 loop: CASGASGGETQYF. DNA of the CDR3: TGTGCCAGCGGGGCTAGCGGGGGAGAGACCCAGTACTTC. V gene TRBV3-1 combines with J gene TRBJ2-5, with 10 bases that match TRBD2. Unmatched junction bases numbered 4, after V lost 8 bases and J lost 4 bases. This CDR3 is built from 13 residues. Germline CDR1 is LGHDT and CDR2 is YNNKEL (reference sequence).

A word on this clonotype: A clone one base away is much larger, so this may be a read error. CDR3 sequence reads: CASSQEKKLFF. CDR3 coding DNA: TGTGCCAGCAGCCAAGAGAAAAAACTGTTTTTT. The chain couples TRBV3-1 to TRBJ1-4; no reliable D call. Trimming pared 0 bases from V and 9 bases from J, leaving 2 bases between. CDR1 and CDR2 (germline): LGHDT, YNNKEL (reference sequence). The CDR3 runs to 11 residues.

The chain uses TRBV29-1 and TRBJ1-3; no definite D call. CDR1 and CDR2 (germline): SQVTM, ANQGSEA. The V end lost 7 bases, the J end lost 0 bases, and 16 bases lay between the germline ends. The CDR3 loop spans 15 amino acids. Here the CDR3 reads CSATDPSLSGNTIYF. The CDR3 coding sequence is TGCAGCGCAACTGACCCGTCACTCTCTGGAAACACCATATATTTT.

In this sample, this clonotype turned up many times. The chain links TRBV3-1 to TRBJ1-2; tentative D call: TRBD1 (6 bases). The germline gives CDR1 LGHDT, CDR2 YNNKEL (reference sequence). The CDR3 sequence is 15 residues long. V was cut by 0 bases and J by 5 bases, with 13 bases left in between. Here the CDR3 DNA reads TGTGCCAGCAGCCAAGATCTCTCGGACAGTTATGGCTACACCTTC. Protein: CASSQDLSDSYGYTF.

There are a few counts of this clonotype. The V gene is TRBV20-1, the J gene TRBJ1-5; 8 bases line up with TRBD1. V was clipped by 5 bases and J by 2 bases; unmatched bases: 5. In germline, CDR1 is DFQATT, CDR2 SNEGSKA (reference sequence). The CDR3 contains 14 residues. For the CDR3, the DNA is TGCAGTGCTCTGGACAGGGCTGGCAATCAGCCCCAGCATTTT. It is translated as CSALDRAGNQPQHF.

For the CDR3, the DNA is TGCAGTGCCCCCCCCTTTGGACAGGATAATTCACCCCTCCACTTT. It is translated as CSAPPFGQDNSPLHF. This chain links TRBV20-1 with TRBJ1-6, with 7 bases fitting TRBD1. V shed 6 bases and J 5 bases; nucleotides not matched to a gene: 10. The CDR3 runs to 15 residues. Germline CDR1 is DFQATT and CDR2 is SNEGSKA (reference sequence).

This rearrangement joins TRBV24-1 to TRBJ2-3, with a tentative D call TRBD1 (7 bases). The CDR3 is 17 residues long. The germline gives CDR1 KGHDR, CDR2 SFDVKD. V shed 4 bases and J shed 2 bases, with 18 bases lying between them. For the CDR3, the DNA is TGTGCCACCAGTGACTTGGGCGGGACAGAATTCACAGATACGCAGTATTTT. Translation gives CATSDLGGTEFTDTQYF.